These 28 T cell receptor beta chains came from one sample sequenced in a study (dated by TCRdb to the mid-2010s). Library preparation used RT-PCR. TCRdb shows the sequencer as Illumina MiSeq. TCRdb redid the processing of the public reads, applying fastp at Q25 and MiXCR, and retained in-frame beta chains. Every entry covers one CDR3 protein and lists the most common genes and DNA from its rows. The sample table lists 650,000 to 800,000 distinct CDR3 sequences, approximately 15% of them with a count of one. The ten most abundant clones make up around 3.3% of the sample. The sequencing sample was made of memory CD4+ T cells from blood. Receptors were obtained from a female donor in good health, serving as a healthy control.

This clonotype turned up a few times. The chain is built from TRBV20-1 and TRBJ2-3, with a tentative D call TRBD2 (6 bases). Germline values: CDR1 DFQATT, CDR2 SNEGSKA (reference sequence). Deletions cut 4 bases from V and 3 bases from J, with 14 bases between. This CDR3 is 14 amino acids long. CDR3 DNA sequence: TGCAGTGCTACTACATGGGGGGAGACAGATACGCAGTATTTT. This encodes CSATTWGETDTQYF.

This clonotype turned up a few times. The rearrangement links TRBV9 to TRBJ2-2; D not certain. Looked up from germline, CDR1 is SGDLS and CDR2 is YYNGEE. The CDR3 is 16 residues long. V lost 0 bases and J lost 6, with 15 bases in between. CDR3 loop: CASSVEYSYTAGELFF. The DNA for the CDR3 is TGTGCCAGCAGCGTAGAATACAGCTATACCGCCGGGGAGCTGTTTTTT. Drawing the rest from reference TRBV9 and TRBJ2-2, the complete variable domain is DSGVTQTPKHLITATGQRVTLRCSPRSGDLSVYWYQQSLDQGLQFLIQYYNGEERAKGNILERFSAQQFPDLHSELNLSSLELGDSALYFCASSVEYSYTAGELFFGEGSRLTVL.

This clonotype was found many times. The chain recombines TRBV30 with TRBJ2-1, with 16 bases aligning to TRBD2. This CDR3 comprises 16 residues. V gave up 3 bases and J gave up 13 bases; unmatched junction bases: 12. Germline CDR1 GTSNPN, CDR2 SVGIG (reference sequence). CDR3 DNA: TGTGCCTGGAGCGATCCCGGGACTAGCGGGAGGGCCGGCCAGTTCTTC. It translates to CAWSDPGTSGRAGQFF.

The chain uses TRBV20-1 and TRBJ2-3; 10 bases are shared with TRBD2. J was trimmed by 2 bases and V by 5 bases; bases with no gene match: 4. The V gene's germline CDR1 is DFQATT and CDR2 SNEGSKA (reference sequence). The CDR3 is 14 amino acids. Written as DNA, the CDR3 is TGCAGTGCTGCACTAGCGGGGATCACAGATACGCAGTATTTT. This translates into CSAALAGITDTQYF.

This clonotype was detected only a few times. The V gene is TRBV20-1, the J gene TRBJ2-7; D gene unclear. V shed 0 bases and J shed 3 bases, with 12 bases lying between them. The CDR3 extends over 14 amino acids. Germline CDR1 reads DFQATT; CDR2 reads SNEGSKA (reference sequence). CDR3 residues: CSARDRSDNYEQYF. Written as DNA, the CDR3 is TGCAGTGCTAGAGATAGGTCAGACAACTACGAGCAGTACTTC.

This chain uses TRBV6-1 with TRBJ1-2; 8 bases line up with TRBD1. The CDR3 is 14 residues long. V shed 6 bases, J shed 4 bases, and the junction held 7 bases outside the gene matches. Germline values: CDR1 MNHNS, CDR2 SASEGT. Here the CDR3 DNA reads TGTGCCAGCAGCGACGGACAGGGCTTCTATGGCTACACCTTC. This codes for CASSDGQGFYGYTF.

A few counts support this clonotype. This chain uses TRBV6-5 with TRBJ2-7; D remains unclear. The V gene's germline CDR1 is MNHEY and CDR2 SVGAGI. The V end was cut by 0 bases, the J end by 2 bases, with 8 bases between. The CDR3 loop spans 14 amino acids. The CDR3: CASSYSHQTYEQYF. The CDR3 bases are TGTGCCAGCAGTTACTCGCATCAGACCTACGAGCAGTACTTC.

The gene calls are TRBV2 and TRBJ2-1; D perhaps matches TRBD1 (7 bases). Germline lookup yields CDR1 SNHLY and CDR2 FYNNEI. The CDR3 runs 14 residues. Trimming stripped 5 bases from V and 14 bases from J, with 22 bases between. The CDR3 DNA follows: TGTGCCAGCAGTACTCAACTAGTCGGAGGGGGCAAGTTCTTC. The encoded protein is CASSTQLVGGGKFF.

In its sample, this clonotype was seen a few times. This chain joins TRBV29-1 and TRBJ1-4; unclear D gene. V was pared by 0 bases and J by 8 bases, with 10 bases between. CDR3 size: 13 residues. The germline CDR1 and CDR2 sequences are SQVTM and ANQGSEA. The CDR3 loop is CSVEDSATEKLFF. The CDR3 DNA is TGCAGCGTTGAAGACTCTGCGACGGAAAAACTGTTTTTT. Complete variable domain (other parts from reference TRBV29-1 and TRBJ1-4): SAVISQKPSRDICQRGTSLTIQCQVDSQVTMMFWYRQQPGQSLTLIATANQGSEATYESGFVIDKFPISRPNLTFSTLTVSNMSPEDSSIYLCSVEDSATEKLFFGSGTQLSVL.

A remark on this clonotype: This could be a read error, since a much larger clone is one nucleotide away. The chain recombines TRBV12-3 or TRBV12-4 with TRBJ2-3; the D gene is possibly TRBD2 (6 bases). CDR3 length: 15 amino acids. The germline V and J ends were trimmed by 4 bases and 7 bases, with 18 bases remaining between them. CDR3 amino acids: CASSSNSGCLNTQYF. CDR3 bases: TGTGCCAGCAGTTCGAACAGCGGGTGCCTCAATACGCAGTATTTT.

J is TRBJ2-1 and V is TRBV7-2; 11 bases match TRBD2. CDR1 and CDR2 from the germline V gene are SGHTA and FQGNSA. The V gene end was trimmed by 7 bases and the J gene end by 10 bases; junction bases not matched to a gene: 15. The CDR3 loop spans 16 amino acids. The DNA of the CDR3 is TGTGCCAGCAACGGATTAGCGGGAGGGCCCTCGGGAGAGCAGTTCTTC. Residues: CASNGLAGGPSGEQFF.

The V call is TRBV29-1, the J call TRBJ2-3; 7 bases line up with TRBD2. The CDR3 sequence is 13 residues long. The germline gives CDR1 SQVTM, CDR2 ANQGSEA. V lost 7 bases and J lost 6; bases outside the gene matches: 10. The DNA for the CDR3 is TGCAGCGGCTTAGCGGGTCTGGGGGATACGCAGTATTTT. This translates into CSGLAGLGDTQYF.

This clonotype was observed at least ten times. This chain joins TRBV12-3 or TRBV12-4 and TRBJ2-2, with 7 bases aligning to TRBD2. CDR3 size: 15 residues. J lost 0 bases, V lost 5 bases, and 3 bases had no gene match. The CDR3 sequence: CASSLGLTNTGELFF. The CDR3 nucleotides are TGTGCCAGCAGTCTGGGACTAACGAACACCGGGGAGCTGTTTTTT.

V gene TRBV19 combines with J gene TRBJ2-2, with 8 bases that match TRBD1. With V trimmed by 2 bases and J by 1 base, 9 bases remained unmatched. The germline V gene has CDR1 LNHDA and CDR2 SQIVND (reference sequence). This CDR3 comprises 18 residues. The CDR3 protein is CASSIRISGTGNTGELFF. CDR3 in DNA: TGTGCCAGTAGTATACGTATATCCGGGACAGGGAACACCGGGGAGCTGTTTTTT.

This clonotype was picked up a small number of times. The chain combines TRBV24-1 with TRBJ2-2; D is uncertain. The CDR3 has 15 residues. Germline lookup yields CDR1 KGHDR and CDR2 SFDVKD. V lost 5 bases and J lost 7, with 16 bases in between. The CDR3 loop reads CATSVDGSLGGELFF. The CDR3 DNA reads TGTGCCACCAGTGTAGACGGAAGCTTGGGCGGGGAGCTGTTTTTT.

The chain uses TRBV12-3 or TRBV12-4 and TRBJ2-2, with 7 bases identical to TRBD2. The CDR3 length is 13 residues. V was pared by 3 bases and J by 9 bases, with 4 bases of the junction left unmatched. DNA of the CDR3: TGTGCCAGCAGTTTTATCGGGGGGAGGGAGCTGTTTTTT. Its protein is CASSFIGGRELFF.

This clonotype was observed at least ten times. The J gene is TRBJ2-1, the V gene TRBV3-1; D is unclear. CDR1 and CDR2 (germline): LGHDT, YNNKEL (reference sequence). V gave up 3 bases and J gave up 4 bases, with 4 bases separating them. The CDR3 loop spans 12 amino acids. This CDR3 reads CASSQIYNEQFF. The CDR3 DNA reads TGTGCCAGCAGCCAGATTTACAATGAGCAGTTCTTC.

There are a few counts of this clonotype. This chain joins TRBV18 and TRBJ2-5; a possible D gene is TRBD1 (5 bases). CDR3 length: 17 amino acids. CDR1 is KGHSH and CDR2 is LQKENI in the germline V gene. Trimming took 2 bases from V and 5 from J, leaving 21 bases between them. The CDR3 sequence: CASSPVEVRASGETQYF. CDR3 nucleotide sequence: TGTGCCAGCTCACCAGTCGAGGTTAGAGCATCAGGGGAGACCCAGTACTTC.

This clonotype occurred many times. CDR3: CSVGWGSGRAGYNEQFF. The CDR3 bases are TGCAGCGTTGGGTGGGGTAGCGGGAGGGCGGGCTACAATGAGCAGTTCTTC. This chain connects TRBV29-1 to TRBJ2-1; 11 nucleotides agree with TRBD2. This CDR3 has 17 amino acids. Germline V lookup: CDR1 SQVTM, CDR2 ANQGSEA. The V gene end was trimmed by 4 bases and the J gene end by 3 bases; junction bases not matched to a gene: 11.

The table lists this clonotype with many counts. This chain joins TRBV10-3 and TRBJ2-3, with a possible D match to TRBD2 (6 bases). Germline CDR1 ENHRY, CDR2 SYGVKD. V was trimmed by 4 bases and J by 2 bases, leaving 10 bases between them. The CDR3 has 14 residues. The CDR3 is CAISGLAHTDTQYF. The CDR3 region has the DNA TGTGCCATCAGTGGCCTAGCGCACACAGATACGCAGTATTTT.

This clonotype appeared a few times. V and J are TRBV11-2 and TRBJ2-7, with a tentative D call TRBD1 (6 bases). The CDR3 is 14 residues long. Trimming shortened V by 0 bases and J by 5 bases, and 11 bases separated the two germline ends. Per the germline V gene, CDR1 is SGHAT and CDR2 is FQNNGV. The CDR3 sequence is CASSLEPQGNEQYF. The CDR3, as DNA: TGTGCCAGCAGCTTAGAGCCCCAGGGGAACGAGCAGTACTTC.

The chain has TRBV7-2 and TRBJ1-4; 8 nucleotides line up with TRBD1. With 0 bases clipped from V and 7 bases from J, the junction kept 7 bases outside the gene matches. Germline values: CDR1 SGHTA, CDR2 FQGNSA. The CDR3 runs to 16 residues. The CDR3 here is CASSLALQGGIEKLFF. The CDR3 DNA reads TGTGCCAGCAGCTTAGCGCTACAGGGGGGGATTGAAAAACTGTTTTTT.

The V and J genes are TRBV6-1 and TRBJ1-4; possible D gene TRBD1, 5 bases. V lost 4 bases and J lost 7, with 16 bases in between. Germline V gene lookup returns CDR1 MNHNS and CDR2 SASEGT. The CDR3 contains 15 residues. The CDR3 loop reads CASSGGTTVSEKLFF. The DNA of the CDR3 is TGTGCCAGCAGTGGCGGGACCACCGTAAGTGAAAAACTGTTTTTT.

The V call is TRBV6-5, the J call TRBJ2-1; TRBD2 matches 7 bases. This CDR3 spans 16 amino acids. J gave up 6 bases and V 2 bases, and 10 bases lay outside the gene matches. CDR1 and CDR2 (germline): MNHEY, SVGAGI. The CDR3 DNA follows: TGTGCCAGCAGTTACCGGGGCGGGAGTCTCGGCAATGAGCAGTTCTTC. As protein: CASSYRGGSLGNEQFF.

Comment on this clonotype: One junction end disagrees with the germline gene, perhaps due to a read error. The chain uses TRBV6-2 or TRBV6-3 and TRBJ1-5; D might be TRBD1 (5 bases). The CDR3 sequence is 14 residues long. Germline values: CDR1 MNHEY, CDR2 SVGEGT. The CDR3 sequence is CASTYGHPGQPQHF. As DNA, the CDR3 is TGTGCCAGCACTTACGGACATCCGGGTCAGCCCCAGCATTTT.

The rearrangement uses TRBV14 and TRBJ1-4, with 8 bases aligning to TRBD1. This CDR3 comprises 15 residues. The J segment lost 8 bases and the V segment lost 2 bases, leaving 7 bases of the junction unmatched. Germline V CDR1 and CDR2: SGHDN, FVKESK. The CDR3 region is CASSQRTGSREKLFF. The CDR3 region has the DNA TGTGCCAGCAGCCAAAGGACAGGGAGTAGGGAAAAACTGTTTTTT. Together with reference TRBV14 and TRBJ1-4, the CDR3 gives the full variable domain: EAGVTQFPSHSVIEKGQTVTLRCDPISGHDNLYWYRRVMGKEIKFLLHFVKESKQDESGMPNNRFLAERTGGTYSTLKVQPAELEDSGVYFCASSQRTGSREKLFFGSGTQLSVL.

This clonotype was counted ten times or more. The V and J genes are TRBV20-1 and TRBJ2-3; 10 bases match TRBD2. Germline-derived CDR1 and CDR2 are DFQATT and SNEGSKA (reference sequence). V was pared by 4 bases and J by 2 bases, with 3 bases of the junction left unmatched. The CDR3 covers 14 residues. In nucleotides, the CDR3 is TGCAGTGCTATCGGACTAGCGGCCACAGATACGCAGTATTTT. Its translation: CSAIGLAATDTQYF.

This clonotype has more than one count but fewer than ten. Written as DNA, the CDR3 is TGTGCCATCAGTGAGCAGTTCTTC. This encodes CAISEQFF. The chain links TRBV10-3 to TRBJ2-1; D gene uncertain. V was pared by 2 bases and J by 13 bases, with 0 bases between. There are 8 residues in the CDR3. The germline gives CDR1 ENHRY, CDR2 SYGVKD.